One sample yielded the 6 T cell receptor beta chains listed below, sequenced in a study of CXCR3-negative and CXCR3-positive naive CD8 T cells. The authors prepared UMI-labeled TRB cDNA libraries by 5' RACE. With the 5' RACE reads reprocessed, TCRdb shows one record per CDR3 protein and no DNA. Its clone listing holds about 62,000 distinct CDR3 sequences. Sequencing input: naive CXCR3- CD8+ T cells from blood. Described subset: CD45RO-CCR7+CD27+CD95- naive CD8+ T cells lacking CXCR3 (TNR3-). Source of these receptors: a human donor in good health. Some clones in this sample may be carry-over from other donors' samples.

The chain has TRBV5-1 and TRBJ2-1. Germline CDR1 reads SGHRS; CDR2 reads YFSETQ. The CDR3 sequence is 12 residues long. CDR3 sequence: CASSSSRDEQFF.

The V and J genes are TRBV6-5 and TRBJ2-7; TCRdb proposes TRBD1, but this gene call is untestable without DNA. CDR1 is MNHEY, CDR2 SVGAGI, per germline. The length of the CDR3 is 13 residues. CDR3 sequence: CASSKDRGYEQYF.

This rearrangement joins TRBV6-2 or TRBV6-3 to TRBJ2-2; as DNA is missing, the TRBD2 call by TCRdb cannot be tested. The CDR3 covers 19 residues. Germline V gene data show CDR1 as MNHEY and CDR2 as SVGEGT. CDR3 region: CASTARPSRSGVNTGELFF.

V usage is TRBV29-1 and J usage is TRBJ1-2; there is no DNA to check the TCRdb D call of TRBD1. The CDR3 extends over 13 amino acids. Germline V gene data show CDR1 as SQVTM and CDR2 as ANQGSEA. The CDR3 spells CSVPEGDNYGYTF.

This chain links TRBV6-5 with TRBJ1-1; TCRdb designates TRBD1, a call that cannot be tested without DNA. Germline CDR1 MNHEY, CDR2 SVGAGI. The CDR3 is made up of 13 amino acids. CDR3 protein: CASSWGQAPEAFF.

The V call is TRBV12-3 or TRBV12-4, the J call TRBJ2-5; TCRdb gives TRBD1 as the D gene, but with no DNA this cannot be confirmed. This CDR3 region has 17 residues. The CDR3 sequence is CASSAGMAGGFKETQYF.